The TCR beta chain described here comes from a study of OX40 agonist ivuxolimab in advanced cancers. Background on the study: The study treated patients with ivuxolimab, an agonistic anti-OX40 (CD134) antibody. General observations from the study: Expanded clones belonging to CD8+ T cells outnumbered, on average, those of CD4+. Dose levels from 0.1 to 3.0 mg/kg saw CD4+ and CD8+ blood T cells expand clonally by week 6. In the 0.1-3.0 mg/kg groups, partial responders showed among the lowest expansion.

The protocol was immunoSEQ multiplex PCR, while the TCRdb copy is restricted to in-frame clones and leaves out a portion. The sample consists of around 91,000 clones, about 91% of them appearing once. Comments on this clone: Its antigen is not known.

Germline CDR1 reads MNHNS; CDR2 reads SASEGT. V lost 4 bases to trimming and J lost 6 bases; unmatched junction nucleotides: 11. The CDR3 consists of 15 residues. V is TRBV6-1 and J is TRBJ1-2; 7 nucleotides align to TRBD1. Sequenced material: CD4+ or CD8+ T cells sorted from blood, taken in a trial of the OX40 agonist ivuxolimab. The source of this sequence is an adult with an advanced solid tumor such as melanoma, head and neck, liver or kidney cancer. The CDR3 region is CASSAAFEGANGYTF. Here the CDR3 DNA reads TGTGCCAGCAGTGCTGCGTTTGAGGGGGCTAATGGCTACACCTTC.